In this sample, the clone carrying this T cell receptor beta chain turned up many times. As yet, its antigen is unknown. Germline V gene data show CDR1 as MGHRA and CDR2 as YSYEKL. V dropped 0 bases and J dropped 5 bases, with 10 bases sitting between them. This CDR3 has 15 amino acids. The record originates from a study of spatial heterogeneity in lung cancer. Study-level findings and limits: In blood, ubiquitous expanded tumor TCRs appeared more at resection than follow-up.

TCRdb ran MiXCR on the 5' RACE reads and lists one entry per CDR3 protein. The data show around 40,000 distinct CDR3 sequences, 5.8% seen once. Time point noted: sample taken at primary tumor resection. Without sorting, whole RNA was sequenced from tumor, nontumor lung or frozen PBMC. The sample here was PBMCs, taken at surgery. The J gene is TRBJ2-2, the V gene TRBV4-1; D ambiguous. The receptor was isolated from a male donor with early-stage non-small cell lung cancer. CDR3 bases: TGCGCCAGCAGCCAAGAATCGGGTTTTACCGGGGAGCTGTTTTTT. Amino acids: CASSQESGFTGELFF.